This record concerns one T cell receptor (beta chain) sequence. What it binds is not known. Primers: 60 Vbeta forward and 13 Jbeta reverse. Only in-frame clones appear in the TCRdb table, and some are missing; sequencing was by immunoSEQ multiplex PCR. In the table there are about 82,000 clones, around a tenth of which are singletons. This record belongs to a study of cytomegalovirus exposure and HLA in healthy donors. Study results and limitations: In a later analysis, TCR beta V- and J-gene trimming showed a link to a missense DCLRE1C variant. An analysis was carried out at a later point. It showed that HLA-associated TCR beta chains were more clonally expanded than equally common non-associated chains.

The CDR3 is 16 residues long. Germline V gene lookup returns CDR1 SGHRS and CDR2 YFSETQ. V was shortened by 0 bases and J by 0 bases, with 7 bases between the two germline ends. The chain links TRBV5-1 to TRBJ2-6; D ambiguous. Sequences were obtained from PBMCs. The receptor was derived from a man aged 60-69 years in good health and CMV-seropositive. CDR3 coding DNA: TGCGCCAGCAGCTTGGCCGCGGACTCTGGGGCCAACGTCCTGACTTTC. The encoded protein is CASSLAADSGANVLTF.